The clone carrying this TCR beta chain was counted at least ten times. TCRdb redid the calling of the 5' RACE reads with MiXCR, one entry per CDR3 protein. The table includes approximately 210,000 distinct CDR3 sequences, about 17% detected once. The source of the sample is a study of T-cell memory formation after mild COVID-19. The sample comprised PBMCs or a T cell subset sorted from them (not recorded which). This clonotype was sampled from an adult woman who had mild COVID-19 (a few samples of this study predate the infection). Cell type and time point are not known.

CDR3 in DNA: TGTGCCAGCAGCTCGTCGGACTATGGCTACACCTTC. This gives the protein CASSSSDYGYTF. V is TRBV7-9 and J is TRBJ1-2, with D unclear. The CDR3 spans 12 residues. Germline CDR1 is SEHNR and CDR2 is FQNEAQ (reference sequence). Trimming stripped 4 bases from V and 3 bases from J, with 6 bases between.